This is a list of T cell receptor beta chains from one sample in a study of blood T cell repertoires in COVID-19. The assay was immunoSEQ multiplex PCR, and TCRdb's table has in-frame clones only and misses some. The repertoire holds some 250,000 clones, with more than 70% as singletons. Sequencing was done on a sample of peripheral blood. These receptors all come from a woman aged 40 to 50 who had recovered from COVID-19. Both conserved end residues are part of each CDR3. The D gene is left open where the match is weak. Clone size is given for some rows only: seen once, a few or many times, or a class if the clone is expanded.

D: .; V: TRBV6-1; size: .; J: TRBJ1-2; CDR3: CASSEVYVLNGYTF; DNA: TGTGCCAGCAGTGAAGTCTATGTTTTGAATGGCTACACCTTC
D: .; V: TRBV6-5; size: .; J: TRBJ1-5; CDR3: CASRGLNQPQHF; DNA: TGTGCCAGCAGGGGGCTTAATCAGCCCCAGCATTTT
D: .; V: TRBV5-4; size: .; J: TRBJ1-4; CDR3: CASSPRRPGSGNEKLFF; DNA: TGTGCCAGCAGCCCCAGACGCCCAGGGTCGGGTAATGAAAAACTGTTTTTT
D: TRBD1; V: TRBV5-1; size: .; J: TRBJ2-5; CDR3: CASSPDRVGQETQYF; DNA: TGCGCCAGCAGCCCGGACAGGGTGGGCCAAGAGACCCAGTACTTC
D: .; V: TRBV4-2; size: .; J: TRBJ2-5; CDR3: CASSQVAGPQETQYF; DNA: TGTGCCAGCAGCCAAGTCGCGGGTCCCCAAGAGACCCAGTACTTC
D: TRBD1; V: TRBV7-2; size: .; J: TRBJ1-1; CDR3: CASSQTGAEAFF; DNA: TGTGCCAGCAGCCAGACAGGGGCTGAAGCTTTCTTT
D: .; V: TRBV6-5; size: .; J: TRBJ2-1; CDR3: CASSQRGNEQFF; DNA: TGTGCCAGCAGTCAAAGGGGCAATGAGCAGTTCTTC
D: .; V: TRBV30; size: few; J: TRBJ1-6; CDR3: CAWSNRPPRAGDSPLHF; DNA: TGTGCCTGGAGTAATCGCCCGCCGAGGGCGGGGGATTCACCCCTCCACTTT
D: TRBD1; V: TRBV28; size: .; J: TRBJ2-1; CDR3: CASSSGTGEKKEQFF; DNA: TGTGCCAGCAGTTCCGGGACAGGGGAAAAAAAGGAGCAGTTCTTC
D: TRBD1; V: TRBV19; size: .; J: TRBJ1-2; CDR3: CASSGQGPSTF; DNA: TGTGCCAGTTCTGGACAGGGCCCCTCCACCTTC
D: TRBD1; V: TRBV9; size: .; J: TRBJ2-7; CDR3: CASSAGQGVDEQYF; DNA: TGTGCCAGCAGCGCGGGACAGGGGGTGGACGAGCAGTACTTC
D: .; V: TRBV14; size: .; J: TRBJ2-7; CDR3: CASSPRGDEQYF; DNA: TGTGCCAGCAGCCCCCGCGGCGACGAGCAGTACTTC
D: .; V: TRBV3-1/TRBV3-2; size: .; J: TRBJ2-6; CDR3: CASSQAAAAPGANVLTF; DNA: TGTGCCAGCAGCCAAGCCGCGGCGGCCCCTGGGGCCAACGTCCTGACTTTC
D: .; V: TRBV18; size: once; J: TRBJ2-5; CDR3: CASSPPMDSWETQYF; DNA: TGTGCCAGCTCACCACCTATGGACAGTTGGGAGACCCAGTACTTC
D: .; V: TRBV6-5; size: .; J: TRBJ2-7; CDR3: CASRTAHLGQYF; DNA: TGTGCCAGCAGGACTGCCCATTTAGGGCAGTACTTC
D: .; V: TRBV9; size: .; J: TRBJ2-7; CDR3: CASSALGTLSSEQYF; DNA: TGTGCCAGCAGCGCCCTTGGGACACTCTCCTCCGAGCAGTACTTC
D: .; V: TRBV7-8; size: .; J: TRBJ1-1; CDR3: CASSPRGLAGQLGTEAFF; DNA: TGTGCCAGCAGCCCTAGGGGGTTGGCAGGCCAGCTGGGTACTGAAGCTTTCTTT
D: .; V: TRBV11-3; size: .; J: TRBJ1-2; CDR3: CASSFQGLLYGYTF; DNA: TGTGCCAGCAGCTTCCAGGGCCTCCTCTATGGCTACACCTTC
D: TRBD2; V: TRBV5-6; size: .; J: TRBJ2-7; CDR3: CASSAPLGLAGGREQYF; DNA: TGTGCCAGCAGCGCCCCCTTGGGACTAGCGGGAGGACGCGAGCAGTACTTC
D: .; V: TRBV5-1; size: .; J: TRBJ1-1; CDR3: CASSLAGGTAEAFF; DNA: TGCGCCAGCAGCTTGGCGGGGGGGACGGCTGAAGCTTTCTTT
D: TRBD1; V: TRBV30; size: .; J: TRBJ1-2; CDR3: CAWRPTGGGYGYTF; DNA: TGTGCCTGGAGGCCGACAGGGGGCGGCTATGGCTACACCTTC
D: .; V: TRBV6-5; size: .; J: TRBJ1-1; CDR3: CASSYGPGTEAFF; DNA: TGTGCCAGCAGTTACGGGCCCGGGACAGAAGCTTTCTTT
D: .; V: TRBV7-2; size: .; J: TRBJ2-7; CDR3: CASSLSDEQYF; DNA: TGTGCCAGCAGCTTATCGGACGAGCAGTACTTC
D: .; V: TRBV4-1; size: .; J: TRBJ2-7; CDR3: CASSQAGGPYEQYF; DNA: TGCGCCAGCAGCCAAGCCGGGGGACCCTACGAGCAGTACTTC
D: .; V: TRBV5-4; size: .; J: TRBJ1-6; CDR3: CASSLGGESSPLHF; DNA: TGTGCCAGCAGCTTGGGGGGAGAGAGTTCACCCCTCCACTTT
D: .; V: TRBV5-6; size: .; J: TRBJ2-3; CDR3: CASSSDRDTGPDTDTQYF; DNA: TGTGCCAGCAGCTCCGACCGGGACACCGGACCCGACACAGATACGCAGTATTTT
D: .; V: TRBV20-1; size: .; J: TRBJ1-2; CDR3: CSARDLGYTF; DNA: TGCAGTGCTAGAGATTTAGGCTACACCTTC
D: .; V: TRBV4-3; size: .; J: TRBJ2-1; CDR3: CASSQDSGRGGRGEQFF; DNA: TGCGCCAGCAGCCAAGATTCCGGCAGGGGCGGGCGTGGGGAGCAGTTCTTC
D: .; V: TRBV30; size: once; J: TRBJ1-2; CDR3: CAWSETSGHYYGYTF; DNA: TGTGCCTGGAGCGAGACGTCGGGACACTACTATGGCTACACCTTC
D: .; V: TRBV5-5; size: .; J: TRBJ1-5; CDR3: CASSLGGGPNQPQHF; DNA: TGTGCCAGCAGCCTAGGGGGGGGCCCCAATCAGCCCCAGCATTTT
D: TRBD1; V: TRBV5-4; size: .; J: TRBJ1-2; CDR3: CASSLAGTDGYTF; DNA: TGTGCCAGCAGCCTCGCAGGGACAGATGGCTACACCTTC
D: .; V: TRBV7-9; size: .; J: TRBJ1-4; CDR3: CASREGGQNEKLFF; DNA: TGTGCCTCGCGGGAGGGGGGGCAAAATGAAAAACTGTTTTTT
D: .; V: TRBV30; size: .; J: TRBJ1-2; CDR3: CAWMEGGGYGYTF; DNA: TGTGCCTGGATGGAAGGGGGTGGGTATGGCTACACCTTC
D: .; V: TRBV9; size: .; J: TRBJ1-1; CDR3: CASSGSGRAEAFF; DNA: TGTGCCAGCAGCGGTTCCGGGAGGGCTGAAGCTTTCTTT
D: .; V: TRBV29-1; size: .; J: TRBJ2-3; CDR3: CSVDWGGTTDTQYF; DNA: TGCAGCGTTGATTGGGGCGGGACCACAGATACGCAGTATTTT
D: .; V: TRBV11-2; size: .; J: TRBJ1-1; CDR3: CASSLGLGRNTEAFF; DNA: TGTGCCAGCAGCTTAGGGTTGGGGAGAAACACTGAAGCTTTCTTT
D: TRBD2; V: TRBV6-5; size: .; J: TRBJ2-1; CDR3: CASSYGGEGTYNEQFF; DNA: TGTGCCAGCAGTTACGGGGGGGAGGGCACCTACAATGAGCAGTTCTTC
D: .; V: TRBV24-1; size: .; J: TRBJ2-1; CDR3: CATSGAGPTLNEQFF; DNA: TGTGCCACCAGTGGTGCAGGGCCGACCCTCAATGAGCAGTTCTTC
D: .; V: TRBV24-1; size: .; J: TRBJ1-2; CDR3: CATHGLRAGGYYGYTF; DNA: TGTGCCACCCACGGGCTGCGGGCCGGGGGATACTATGGCTACACCTTC
D: .; V: TRBV14; size: .; J: TRBJ1-1; CDR3: CASSQDSQNTEAFF; DNA: TGTGCCAGCAGCCAAGATAGTCAGAACACTGAAGCTTTCTTT
D: .; V: TRBV2; size: .; J: TRBJ1-3; CDR3: CAGRGAQGNTIYF; DNA: TGTGCCGGGAGGGGGGCGCAGGGAAACACCATATATTTT
D: TRBD1; V: TRBV5-1; size: .; J: TRBJ1-5; CDR3: CASSSTGTGGQPQHF; DNA: TGCGCCAGCAGCTCCACCGGGACAGGGGGACAGCCCCAGCATTTT
D: .; V: TRBV30; size: .; J: TRBJ1-2; CDR3: CAWSTRGYGYTF; DNA: TGTGCCTGGAGTACCAGGGGCTATGGCTACACCTTC
D: .; V: TRBV28; size: .; J: TRBJ1-2; CDR3: CASSPSPNYGYTF; DNA: TGTGCCAGCAGCCCGAGCCCCAACTATGGCTACACCTTC
D: .; V: TRBV6-5; size: .; J: TRBJ1-5; CDR3: CASSSAGFHQPQHF; DNA: TGTGCCAGCAGTTCGGCAGGGTTCCATCAGCCCCAGCATTTT
D: .; V: TRBV9; size: .; J: TRBJ1-6; CDR3: CASSVPGGNSPLHF; DNA: TGTGCCAGCAGCGTACCCGGGGGTAATTCACCCCTCCACTTT
D: TRBD2; V: TRBV6-2/TRBV6-3; size: .; J: TRBJ2-5; CDR3: CASSPRLAGGGGQETQYF; DNA: TGTGCCAGCAGCCCAAGACTAGCGGGAGGGGGTGGGCAAGAGACCCAGTACTTC
D: TRBD1; V: TRBV6-6; size: .; J: TRBJ1-2; CDR3: CASSYSSGGGYTF; DNA: TGTGCCAGCAGTTACTCGTCAGGGGGTGGCTACACCTTC
D: .; V: TRBV5-4; size: .; J: TRBJ2-3; CDR3: CASSPPSGDTQYF; DNA: TGTGCCAGCAGCCCCCCCTCCGGGGATACGCAGTATTTT
D: TRBD2; V: TRBV9; size: .; J: TRBJ2-3; CDR3: CASSASGKGADTQYF; DNA: TGTGCCAGCAGCGCGAGCGGGAAAGGGGCAGATACGCAGTATTTT
D: .; V: TRBV5-8; size: .; J: TRBJ1-4; CDR3: CASSPGLSPAQNEKLFF; DNA: TGTGCCAGCAGCCCAGGGCTCTCCCCCGCCCAGAATGAAAAACTGTTTTTT
D: TRBD2; V: TRBV10-3; size: .; J: TRBJ2-7; CDR3: CAISVQRDDEQYF; DNA: TGTGCCATCAGTGTTCAGCGGGACGACGAGCAGTACTTC